This T cell receptor (beta chain) was sequenced for a study of OX40 agonist ivuxolimab in advanced cancers. Study details: Ivuxolimab, an agonistic anti-OX40 (CD134) antibody, was given to patients. The diagnoses of dose-escalation patients were hepatocellular carcinoma, melanoma, renal cell or head and neck cancer. Past anti-PD-1, anti-PD-L1 or anti-CTLA-4 therapy was accepted, and roughly 40% had received some.

Germline V gives CDR1 MNHEY, CDR2 SVGAGI. The CDR3 consists of 15 residues. V lost 6 bases, J lost 7 bases, and 12 bases stayed unmatched. Blood draws occurred at baseline, cycle 4 day 1, and cycle 7 day 1. Measured with immunoSEQ multiplex PCR; TCRdb has only the in-frame clones, and not every one. This sample has 70,000 or so clones, with approximately 89% found just once. This TCR came from an adult with an advanced solid tumor such as melanoma, head and neck, liver or kidney cancer. The sample consisted of CD4+ or CD8+ T cells sorted from blood, taken in a trial of the OX40 agonist ivuxolimab. The chain employs TRBV6-5 and TRBJ2-7; TRBD2 matches at 10 bases. CDR3 sequence reads: CASRTLAGGLGEQYF. DNA of the CDR3: TGTGCCAGCAGAACCTTAGCGGGAGGTTTAGGAGAGCAGTACTTC.